Reported below is one TCR beta chain. The CDR3 has 16 residues. Germline V CDR1 and CDR2: SGDLS, YYNGEE. V was clipped by 2 bases and J by 4 bases; unmatched bases: 9. This sample was included in a study of T cell changes during pregnancy in multiple sclerosis. Some clones are missing from TCRdb's copy, which holds only in-frame ones; the method was immunoSEQ multiplex PCR. The table lists around 100,000 clones, more than 85% of them singletons. The source is a female donor with multiple sclerosis, enrolled in a pregnancy study. Here the sequenced sample was peripheral blood, taken in the third trimester of pregnancy. The chain employs TRBV9 and TRBJ2-1, with 7 bases lining up with TRBD1. The DNA of the CDR3 is TGTGCCAGCAGCGTTACCGGGACAGTGGAATACAATGAGCAGTTCTTC. Amino acid sequence: CASSVTGTVEYNEQFF.